This T cell receptor beta chain derives from a study of response to subunit inactivated influenza vaccine. TCRdb ran MiXCR on the RT-PCR reads and lists one entry per CDR3 protein. The profile shows 750,000 to 850,000 distinct CDR3 sequences, 15% to 20% of them singletons. As to this clonotype: Its matching antigen is unknown.

This CDR3 has 15 amino acids. Germline CDR1 KGHSH, CDR2 LQKENI. V lost 3 bases and J lost 5, with 14 bases in between. Study findings and constraints: Researchers suggested that each seasonal influenza vaccination recruits few new T cells.

The chain couples TRBV18 to TRBJ1-5; D possibly corresponds to TRBD1 (5 bases). This specimen consisted of PBMCs from blood, obtained more than 4 days after vaccination. The receptor's source is a man aged 50-60 years who received an inactivated influenza vaccine. The CDR3 sequence is CASSPVAGGDQPQHF. CDR3 nucleotides: TGTGCCAGCTCACCCGTGGCGGGGGGTGATCAGCCCCAGCATTTT.